These 19 T cell receptor beta chains were sequenced from one sample in a study of tumor and adjacent non-tumor tissue in lung cancer. A modified ARM-PCR protocol with three rounds of nested PCR amplified TCRbeta. TCRdb fed the multiplex PCR reads into MiXCR, producing one record per CDR3 protein. Of 95,000 to 150,000 distinct CDR3 sequences listed, 60% to 70% are singletons. RNA was extracted from bulk tissue without any cell sorting. Sequencing was performed on lung tumor tissue. The receptor source for this set is a man aged 25 to 40 with non-small cell lung cancer.

This clonotype was seen a few times. Since a much larger clone is just one base distant, this may be a read error. The V gene is TRBV4-3, the J gene TRBJ2-7; D possibly matches TRBD1 or TRBD2 (5 bases each). Germline V gene data show CDR1 as LGHNA and CDR2 as YSLEER. The CDR3 is made up of 14 amino acids. CDR3 in DNA: TGCACCAGCAGCCCAGGGTCAGGGAGCTACGAGCAGTACTTC. Amino acids: CTSSPGSGSYEQYF.

This chain links TRBV20-1 with TRBJ2-1, with D possibly TRBD1 on 5 matching bases. Looked up from germline, CDR1 is DFQATT and CDR2 is SNEGSKA (reference sequence). The CDR3 extends over 16 amino acids. Deletions cut 5 bases from V and 1 base from J, with 18 bases between. CDR3 region: CSAGPHGALSYNEQFF. CDR3 in DNA: TGCAGTGCTGGGCCTCATGGGGCTCTGTCCTACAATGAGCAGTTCTTC.

This clonotype has a handful of counts. This may arise from a read error, as a much more abundant clone is one base away. The CDR3 sequence: CSVDPGGGTQYF. The CDR3 DNA is TGCAGCGTTGACCCAGGAGGAGGGACCCAGTACTTC. J is TRBJ2-5 and V is TRBV29-1, with D perhaps matching TRBD2 (5 bases). CDR1 and CDR2 from the germline V gene are SQVTM and ANQGSEA. The CDR3 runs to 12 residues. V lost 3 bases and J 7 bases, leaving 12 bases between the germline ends.

There are many counts of this clonotype. The chain uses TRBV7-9 and TRBJ2-7; 8 bases are shared with TRBD1. Trimming removed 7 bases from V and 1 base from J; junction bases left unmatched: 3. CDR1 and CDR2 (germline): SEHNR, FQNEAQ (reference sequence). CDR3 length: 13 amino acids. DNA for the CDR3: TGTGCCAGCACCCGACAGGGGTCCTACGAGCAGTACTTC. It specifies CASTRQGSYEQYF.

Remarks on this clonotype: The junction departs from germline at one end; a sequencing error may be responsible. The CDR3 sequence is CATSLRVGTFRSGELFF. CDR3 in DNA: TGTGCCACCAGCTTAAGAGTCGGGACCTTTCGAAGCGGTGAGCTGTTTTTT. This chain connects TRBV11-3 to TRBJ2-2, with D possibly being TRBD1 or TRBD2 (5 bases each). The CDR3 extends over 17 amino acids. Germline V lookup: CDR1 SGHNT, CDR2 YENEEA.

The V gene is TRBV7-3, the J gene TRBJ1-2, with 8 bases matching TRBD1. J gave up 3 bases and V 5 bases, and 2 bases lay outside the gene matches. The germline CDR1 and CDR2 sequences are SGHTA and FQGTGA. The CDR3 length is 13 residues. The CDR3 DNA follows: TGTGCCAGCAGCCAGACAGGGGACTATGGCTACACCTTC. Its translation: CASSQTGDYGYTF.

For this clonotype: One base away lies a much larger clone, so this may be a sequencing read error. The rearrangement joins TRBV20-1 to TRBJ2-1; TRBD2 matches 8 bases. Germline loops: CDR1 DFQATT, CDR2 SNEGSKA (reference sequence). This CDR3 region has 17 residues. CDR3 sequence (DNA): TGCAGTGCTAGTCCCCTTAGCTCGGGAGGGCCTCACAATGAGGAGTTCTTC. Amino acid sequence: CSASPLSSGGPHNEEFF.

About this clonotype itself: Sequence at one end of the junction differs from germline and may be a read error. V and J are TRBV20-1 and TRBJ2-7; D possibly corresponds to TRBD2 (6 bases). The CDR3 totals 18 residues. Germline V gene sequence: CDR1 DFQATT, CDR2 SNEGSKA (reference sequence). The CDR3 DNA is TGCAGTGCTATTCCCCTCCTCCCAAGAGGGAGGTGGTTATACGAGCAGTACTTT. Translation gives CSAIPLLPRGRWLYEQYF.

A note on this clonotype: One end of the junction varies from germline; a read error may be responsible. The rearrangement joins TRBV11-3 to TRBJ2-5; 8 bases are a match to TRBD2. Germline V gene data show CDR1 as SGHNT and CDR2 as YENEEA. This CDR3 is 15 amino acids long. The DNA for the CDR3 is TGTGCCAGTAGCTTAGAATCGGGAGGGCAAGAGAACCAATACTTC. Its translation is CASSLESGGQENQYF.

This clonotype was seen repeatedly, ten times or more. The chain uses TRBV20-1 and TRBJ1-5; 7 nucleotides agree with TRBD1. The CDR3 loop spans 14 amino acids. V shed 3 bases and J 0 bases; nucleotides not matched to a gene: 2. CDR1 is DFQATT and CDR2 is SNEGSKA in the germline V gene (reference sequence). CDR3 nucleotide sequence: TGCAGTGCTAGGGGACAGATTAGCAATCAGCCCCAGCATTTT. Residues: CSARGQISNQPQHF.

The chain carries TRBV12-3 or TRBV12-4 and TRBJ2-1; no reliable D call. The CDR3 spans 13 residues. Trimming removed 9 bases from V and 5 bases from J, with 14 bases in between. The CDR3 protein is CASRSGSDNEQFF. Here the CDR3 DNA reads TGTGCCAGTAGATCCGGGTCTGACAATGAGCAGTTCTTC.

The rearrangement uses TRBV20-1 and TRBJ2-3, with 7 nucleotides matching TRBD2. Trimming cost V 6 bases and J 11 bases; bases outside gene matches: 14. Per germline, CDR1 DFQATT and CDR2 SNEGSKA (reference sequence). This CDR3 comprises 13 residues. The DNA for the CDR3 is TGCAGTGCCGGGTCGGGAGGAACAAATAGGCAGTATTTT. It specifies CSAGSGGTNRQYF.

This clonotype was recorded once. This may stem from a read error, because a much larger clone lies one nucleotide away. This sequence joins TRBV5-5 and TRBJ1-5; the match to TRBD1 covers 7 bases. V lost 6 bases, J lost 7 bases, and 7 bases stayed unmatched. CDR1 is SGHKS and CDR2 is YYEKEE in the germline V gene (reference sequence). This CDR3 is built from 13 residues. The CDR3 coding sequence is TGTGCCAGCATCTGGGACAGCGAGCAGCCCCAGCATTTT. Amino acid sequence: CASIWDSEQPQHF.

In the case of this clonotype: One base away lies a much larger clone, so this may be a sequencing read error. J is TRBJ2-7 and V is TRBV11-2, with D perhaps matching TRBD2 (7 bases). CDR3 length: 14 residues. Germline CDR1 SGHAT, CDR2 FQNNGV. CDR3 DNA: TGTGCCAGCAGCCTATGGGGGGGCCCCTACGACCAGTACTTC. It specifies CASSLWGGPYDQYF.

This clonotype was observed at least ten times. The chain uses TRBV12-5 and TRBJ2-4; TRBD1 aligns across 7 bases. CDR3 length: 11 residues. After removal of 6 bases from V and 8 bases from J, the junction contained 1 base not matched to a gene. The V gene's germline CDR1 is LGHNT and CDR2 FRNRAP. CDR3 in DNA: TGTGCTAGTGGCCAGGGGGACATTCAGTACTTC. This gives the protein CASGQGDIQYF. Full variable domain (rest looked up from reference TRBV12-5 and TRBJ2-4): DARVTQTPRHKVTEMGQEVTMRCQPILGHNTVFWYRQTMMQGLELLAYFRNRAPLDDSGMPKDRFSAEMPDATLATLKIQPSEPRDSAVYFCASGQGDIQYFGAGTRLSVL.

The J gene is TRBJ2-2, the V gene TRBV10-3; D might be TRBD2 (5 bases). Germline CDR1 is ENHRY and CDR2 is SYGVKD. The length of the CDR3 is 13 residues. V lost 10 bases to trimming and J lost 4 bases, with 13 bases between them. CDR3 sequence reads: CATTRGSTGELFF. The CDR3 DNA reads TGTGCCACCACGCGAGGGAGCACCGGGGAGCTGTTTTTT.

As regards this clonotype: This could be a read error, since a much larger clone is one nucleotide away. This sequence joins TRBV6-5 and TRBJ1-1; D is perhaps TRBD1 (5 bases). V lost 10 bases and J 10 bases, leaving 16 bases between the germline ends. The CDR3 has 11 residues. CDR1 is MNHEY and CDR2 is SVGAGI in the germline V gene. The CDR3 sequence: CATSTVGGAFF. The CDR3 bases are TGTGCCACCAGCACTGTGGGGGGAGCTTTCTTT.

The chain has TRBV20-1 and TRBJ2-7; 10 positions agree with TRBD2. Germline CDR1 is DFQATT and CDR2 is SNEGSKA (reference sequence). This CDR3 has 13 residues. CDR3 DNA sequence: TGCAGCGCGCCTCTAGCGGGAGTAAGCGTGCAGTACTTC. Its translation is CSAPLAGVSVQYF.

The chain couples TRBV6-4 to TRBJ1-1; D remains ambiguous. Germline CDR1 MRHNA, CDR2 SNTAGT. The CDR3 loop spans 14 amino acids. Trimming pared 2 bases from V and 1 base from J, leaving 8 bases between. CDR3 coding DNA: TGTGCCAGCAGTGACGGAACAGAGAACACTGAAGCTTTCTTT. It specifies CASSDGTENTEAFF.